This T cell receptor beta chain was recorded in a study of OX40 agonist ivuxolimab in advanced cancers. The CDR3 loop spans 18 amino acids. Germline CDR1 is MGHRA and CDR2 is YSYEKL. V lost 3 bases and J lost 4; bases outside the gene matches: 10. TCRdb's table, derived via immunoSEQ multiplex PCR, lists solely in-frame clones and lacks some. The table lists roughly 72,000 clones, roughly 80% of them singletons. The sample consisted of CD4+ or CD8+ T cells sorted from blood, taken in a trial of the OX40 agonist ivuxolimab. The V gene is TRBV4-1, the J gene TRBJ2-6; the match to TRBD2 covers 9 bases. This clonotype was obtained from an adult with an advanced solid tumor such as melanoma, head and neck, liver or kidney cancer. CDR3 sequence reads: CASSHEDGLANGANVLTF. The CDR3 DNA reads TGCGCCAGCAGCCACGAAGACGGACTAGCGAACGGGGCCAACGTCCTGACTTTC.